This is a list of T cell receptor beta chains from one sample in a study of blood T cell repertoires in COVID-19. TCRdb keeps only in-frame clones here, not all; method: immunoSEQ multiplex PCR. The data hold some 250,000 clones, with 81% observed a single time. Source material: peripheral blood. The receptors derive from a woman of 80 years or more with acute or convalescent COVID-19. CDR3s include the opening cysteine and the closing phenylalanine or tryptophan. A D gene is named only where the DNA matches it firmly. The size field is filled for only some rows; it gives once, few, many or a size class.

V gene	J gene	D gene	clone size	CDR3 DNA	CDR3 protein
TRBV3-1/TRBV3-2	TRBJ2-1	TRBD2	-	TGTGCCAGCAGCCAAGATTGGGCTAGCGGGAGCTATGAGCAGTTCTTC	CASSQDWASGSYEQFF
TRBV7-3	TRBJ2-1	-	medium-sized	TGTGCCAGCAGCTTGGTTGGAGGAATTGGACGTAATGAGCAGTTCTTC	CASSLVGGIGRNEQFF
TRBV30	TRBJ2-7	-	-	TGTGCCTGGAGTGTAATGTGCAGGCCTTGTCCCTACGAGCAGTACTTC	CAWSVMCRPCPYEQYF
TRBV5-6	TRBJ2-7	-	once	TGTGCCAGCAGCTCCGGACTGGGAACCTACGAGCAGTACTTC	CASSSGLGTYEQYF
TRBV11-2	TRBJ2-7	TRBD2	-	TGTGCCAGCAGCTCTTTTGGGGGAGGGAGCTCCTACGAGCAGTACTTC	CASSSFGGGSSYEQYF
TRBV6-5	TRBJ2-3	-	many	TGTGCCAGCAGCCTCCGGAACAGGGCCCCAGATACGCAGTATTTT	CASSLRNRAPDTQYF
TRBV7-9	TRBJ1-2	TRBD1	-	TGTGCCAGCAGCATCGGGACAGAGATTGGCTACACCTTC	CASSIGTEIGYTF
TRBV10-3	TRBJ2-3	-	-	TGTGCCTCCCGCGTAGGGGGTTCCGCAGATACGCAGTATTTT	CASRVGGSADTQYF
TRBV19	TRBJ1-1	TRBD1	-	TGTGCCAGTTCGACAGGGAACCGGGAAGCTTTCTTT	CASSTGNREAFF
TRBV7-2	TRBJ1-3	-	once	TGTGCCAGCAGCTCAAGCGGGGGTGTAAACACCATATATTTT	CASSSSGGVNTIYF
TRBV3-1/TRBV3-2	TRBJ2-3	-	-	TGTGCCAGCAGCCCCAGGCCGGATCCAGATACGCAGTATTTT	CASSPRPDPDTQYF
TRBV6-5	TRBJ2-3	-	once	TGTGCCAGCAGGACAGCTAGCACAGATACGCAGTATTTT	CASRTASTDTQYF
TRBV28	TRBJ1-5	TRBD1	-	TGTGCCAGCAGTGCTCCAGGGGGGTCAGGCAATCAGCCCCAGCATTTT	CASSAPGGSGNQPQHF
TRBV5-1	TRBJ2-2	TRBD1	-	TGCGCCAGCAGCTTGGATCATTGGACAGGGGGGTCCGGGGAGCTGTTTTTT	CASSLDHWTGGSGELFF
TRBV6-1	TRBJ1-1	-	once	TGTGCCAGCAGTGAAGGGTGGTTCCGCGGTACTGAAGCTTTCTTT	CASSEGWFRGTEAFF
TRBV25-1	TRBJ2-2	TRBD2	once	TGTGCCAGCAGTGGGAATAGCGGGGACACCGGGGAGCTGTTTTTT	CASSGNSGDTGELFF
TRBV3-1/TRBV3-2	TRBJ2-2	TRBD1	-	TGTGCCAGCAGCCCCCAGAGGGGGCCCAACACCGGGGAGCTGTTTTTT	CASSPQRGPNTGELFF
TRBV5-1	TRBJ2-7	TRBD2	-	TGCGCCAGCAATGTCGACGGGGGGGCCTACGAGCAGTACTTC	CASNVDGGAYEQYF
TRBV7-2	TRBJ2-3	TRBD1	-	TGTGCCAGCAGTTCTCGACAGGGCCAGGGGACAGATACGCAGTATTTT	CASSSRQGQGTDTQYF
TRBV6-5	TRBJ1-4	TRBD1	-	TGTGCCAGCAGTTTGAACCTCGGACAGGCGAACGAAAAACTGTTTTTT	CASSLNLGQANEKLFF
TRBV2	TRBJ2-2	TRBD1	-	TGTGCCAGCAGTTCTCGACAGGGGGCCGGAGAGCTGTTTTTT	CASSSRQGAGELFF
TRBV3-1/TRBV3-2	TRBJ2-5	TRBD1	-	TGTGCCAGCAGCCAAACGACAGGGGGCCGGGAGACCCAGTACTTC	CASSQTTGGRETQYF
TRBV30	TRBJ2-3	-	-	TGTGCCTGGAGTGTGACAGGTCCAGATACGCAGTATTTT	CAWSVTGPDTQYF
TRBV5-1	TRBJ2-3	TRBD2	-	TGCGCCAGCAGCTTAGCGGGAGGGCCGACAGATACGCAGTATTTT	CASSLAGGPTDTQYF
TRBV30	TRBJ2-1	-	-	TGTGCCTGGAATCACGGGAGATCGGACAATGAGCAGTTCTTC	CAWNHGRSDNEQFF
TRBV3-1/TRBV3-2	TRBJ2-7	-	-	TGTGCCAGCAGCCAATACTACGAGCAGTACTTC	CASSQYYEQYF
TRBV3-1/TRBV3-2	TRBJ2-2	TRBD2	-	TGTGCCAGCAGCCAAGGGACTAGCACCGGGGAGCTGTTTTTT	CASSQGTSTGELFF
TRBV21-1	TRBJ2-1	-	-	TGTGCCAGCAGCAATCGAGCAGGTCCCACAAAAGACAATGAGCAGTTCTTC	CASSNRAGPTKDNEQFF
TRBV5-1	TRBJ2-3	-	-	TGCGCCAGCAGCTTGGTGCCCGCGGGTGATGGAGATACGCAGTATTTT	CASSLVPAGDGDTQYF
TRBV3-1/TRBV3-2	TRBJ2-1	TRBD2	-	TGTGCCAGCAGCCAAGACGGACAGCGGGGGCAGAATGAGCAGTTCTTC	CASSQDGQRGQNEQFF
TRBV5-4	TRBJ2-1	TRBD2	-	TGTGCCAGCAGCTTGGAACTAGCGGGAAAATACAATGAGCAGTTCTTC	CASSLELAGKYNEQFF
TRBV19	TRBJ1-2	-	once	TGTGCCAGTAGTTTGGGCAGGGAAGGCTATGGCTACACCTTC	CASSLGREGYGYTF
TRBV7-9	TRBJ2-7	TRBD2	-	TGTGCCAGCAGCTTAGCGGGAGGGGCCTACGAGCAGTACTTC	CASSLAGGAYEQYF
TRBV10-3	TRBJ2-7	TRBD1	-	TGTGCCATCAGCCCCGGGACAGGGGACTACGAGCAGTACTTC	CAISPGTGDYEQYF
TRBV3-1/TRBV3-2	TRBJ2-1	TRBD2	-	TGTGCCAGCAGACCTACTAGCGGGAGGGCATATAATGAGCAGTTCTTC	CASRPTSGRAYNEQFF
TRBV4-1	TRBJ1-1	TRBD1	few	TGCGCCAGCAGCCAAGCTGGGGGTAGGACAGGTTTGAACACTGAAGCTTTCTTT	CASSQAGGRTGLNTEAFF
TRBV5-1	TRBJ1-1	-	-	TGCGCCAGCAGCTCCCCGGACAGCTTGAACACTGAAGCTTTCTTT	CASSSPDSLNTEAFF
TRBV29-1	TRBJ2-7	TRBD1	-	TGCAGCGCAGGACAGGGTCTTTCCTACGAGCAGTACTTC	CSAGQGLSYEQYF
TRBV2	TRBJ1-4	-	-	TGTGCCAGCACTCTTGAGGGCGGAACTAATGAAAAACTGTTTTTT	CASTLEGGTNEKLFF
TRBV11-2	TRBJ2-2	-	-	TGTGCCAGCAGCCCAGACAGGACGAACACCGGGGAGCTGTTTTTT	CASSPDRTNTGELFF
TRBV6-5	TRBJ1-2	TRBD1	-	TGTGCCAGCAGCGCCAGCATGGGACAGAACTATGGCTACACCTTC	CASSASMGQNYGYTF
TRBV6-5	TRBJ2-3	-	-	TGTGCCAGCAGGCCAAGAGGTGCCCCAGATACGCAGTATTTT	CASRPRGAPDTQYF
TRBV5-5	TRBJ1-1	-	few	TGTGCCAGCAGCTTAGGAGGGAACGAAGCTTTCTTT	CASSLGGNEAFF
TRBV5-5	TRBJ1-2	TRBD1	-	TGTGCCAGCTTGACAGGGGGCCCAAACTATGGCTACACCTTC	CASLTGGPNYGYTF
TRBV19	TRBJ2-7	-	few	TGTGCCAGTAGGGAACAGGCTTCCTACGAGCAGTACTTC	CASREQASYEQYF
TRBV5-8	TRBJ2-7	TRBD2	-	TGTGCCAGCAGCTTGGCCGTGACTAGCGGGGTCGCCTACGAGCAGTACTTC	CASSLAVTSGVAYEQYF
TRBV4-1	TRBJ2-1	TRBD2	few	TGCGCCAGCAGCCAAGCTAGCGGCGGAGGCAATGAGCAGTTCTTC	CASSQASGGGNEQFF
TRBV18	TRBJ2-5	TRBD1	-	TGTGCCAGCTCACCGGGGACAGCACAAGAGACCCAGTACTTC	CASSPGTAQETQYF
TRBV2	TRBJ1-4	-	-	TGTGCCAGCAGTGAAGGAGGGCTACCAGAAAAACTGTTTTTT	CASSEGGLPEKLFF
TRBV28	TRBJ2-7	-	-	TGTGCCAGCAGACGGACATACTACGAGCAGTACTTC	CASRRTYYEQYF
TRBV29-1	TRBJ2-5	-	few	TGCAGCGTTGAAGGGGCACCCAGGGAACAAGAGACCCAGTACTTC	CSVEGAPREQETQYF
TRBV5-1	TRBJ2-2	TRBD2	-	TGCGCCAGCAGCCCTCAACCACTAGCGGGAGGGCCCCTGGGCACCGGGGAGCTGTTTTTT	CASSPQPLAGGPLGTGELFF
TRBV6-5	TRBJ1-6	TRBD1	-	TGTGCCAGCAGACGGAAGGGACAGGGTTCTTCACCCCTCCACTTT	CASRRKGQGSSPLHF
TRBV9	TRBJ1-2	-	-	TGTGCCAGCAGCGTACCAGGGGAAGGGAATGGCTACACCTTC	CASSVPGEGNGYTF
TRBV19	TRBJ1-2	-	-	TGTGCCAGTAGTATCCTGCGAGGGCCAGCCGGGTATGGCTACACCTTC	CASSILRGPAGYGYTF